This T cell receptor (beta chain) was sequenced during a study of T cell repertoires in cytomegalovirus infection. At the level of the study: It was the public TCR beta signatures that indicated both CMV infection and matching HLA type.

Study-wide points: It was HLA-C-restricted CMV-specific TCR beta clonotypes that dominated the response ex vivo. Summed frequency of shared TCR beta families picked out CMV carriers who also had the relevant HLA.

The CDR3 covers 11 residues. V lost 3 bases, J lost 8 bases, and 9 bases lay in between. Germline CDR1 and CDR2: SGHRS and YFSETQ. This clonotype appeared a few times. The antigen is not known. One entry per CDR3 protein results from TCRdb running MiXCR on the reads. The table has roughly 300,000 distinct CDR3 sequences, more than 8% seen once; the top ten hold about 4.5%. This chain joins TRBV5-1 and TRBJ2-7; D uncertain. Sequences were obtained from PBMCs. This clonotype was obtained from a human donor in good health (CMV status not recorded). Some clones in this sample may be carry-over from other donors' samples. The CDR3 DNA sequence: TGCGCCAGCAGCTCCTCTATAAAGCAGTACTTC. Its protein product is CASSSSIKQYF.